A single sample gave rise to the 18 T cell receptor beta chains below, sequenced in a study of response to subunit inactivated influenza vaccine. TCRdb analysed the RT-PCR reads with MiXCR anew, one entry per CDR3 protein. The profile shows 500,000 to 550,000 distinct CDR3 sequences, roughly a quarter of them singletons. These same records also appear under a second study, on T cells expressing NK-cell markers. This second study notes: UMIs accompanied the 5'RACE template switching by which TCR beta cDNA was made.

The source material was CD4+ T cells sorted from PBMCs, sampled 12 days after vaccination. Every receptor here comes from a man aged 50 to 60 who received an inactivated influenza vaccine.

This clonotype has only a few counts. V gene TRBV14 combines with J gene TRBJ1-1, with TRBD1 identical over 7 bases. The CDR3 covers 16 residues. Looked up from germline, CDR1 is SGHDN and CDR2 is FVKESK. V was clipped by 1 base and J by 5 bases; unmatched bases: 10. As DNA, the CDR3 is TGTGCCAGCAGCCAAGTAGGAGGGGGCGTGTGGACTGAAGCTTTCTTT. Protein sequence: CASSQVGGGVWTEAFF.

The chain couples TRBV20-1 to TRBJ2-2; D is tentatively TRBD1 or TRBD2 (5 bases each). This CDR3 has 14 residues. Trimming cost V 5 bases and J 1 base, with 11 bases left between them. The germline V gene has CDR1 DFQATT and CDR2 SNEGSKA (reference sequence). In nucleotides, the CDR3 is TGCAGTGCTCGGGGCAATCAGAACACCGGGGAGCTGTTTTTT. Protein: CSARGNQNTGELFF.

The rearrangement uses TRBV15 and TRBJ1-1; D is perhaps TRBD1 (5 bases). CDR1 and CDR2 (germline): LNHNV, YYDKDF (reference sequence). This CDR3 contains 13 residues. The V end lost 3 bases, the J end lost 5 bases, and 10 bases lay between the germline ends. CDR3 loop: CATSRMGGTEAFF. The CDR3 DNA sequence: TGTGCCACCAGCAGGATGGGGGGGACTGAAGCTTTCTTT.

V is TRBV20-1 and J is TRBJ2-1, with D perhaps matching TRBD2 (6 bases). The germline CDR1 and CDR2 sequences are DFQATT and SNEGSKA (reference sequence). CDR3 size: 14 residues. Trimming removed 3 bases at V and 0 bases at J, with 9 bases between. CDR3 bases: TGCAGTGCTAGTTTGGGGGGCTCCTACAATGAGCAGTTCTTC. As protein: CSASLGGSYNEQFF.

This clonotype was recorded many times. The rearrangement joins TRBV10-3 to TRBJ2-5; D remains unclear. Germline CDR1 and CDR2: ENHRY and SYGVKD. The V end was cut by 4 bases, the J end by 4 bases, with 10 bases between. CDR3 length: 13 amino acids. The CDR3 coding sequence is TGTGCCATCAGTGCCGCGGTCGGAGAGACCCAGTACTTC. The encoded protein is CAISAAVGETQYF.

This clonotype was detected ten times or more. The V gene is TRBV5-1, the J gene TRBJ2-7; no clear D gene. CDR3 length: 14 amino acids. The V end lost 0 bases, the J end lost 2 bases, and 9 bases lay between the germline ends. Germline V gene data show CDR1 as SGHRS and CDR2 as YFSETQ. The CDR3 sequence: CASSLAAEAYEQYF. In DNA form, the CDR3 reads TGCGCCAGCAGCTTGGCGGCCGAAGCCTACGAGCAGTACTTC.

This clonotype has more than one count but fewer than ten. The rearrangement uses TRBV5-1 and TRBJ2-3, with 11 positions matching TRBD2. V lost 2 bases, J lost 5 bases, and 4 bases stayed unmatched. Germline lookup yields CDR1 SGHRS and CDR2 YFSETQ. This CDR3 is built from 15 residues. In nucleotides, the CDR3 is TGCGCCAGCAGCTTTAGCGGGGGGGCCAAAGATACGCAGTATTTT. It yields the protein CASSFSGGAKDTQYF. The full variable domain, with the rest looked up from reference TRBV5-1 and TRBJ2-3, is KAGVTQTPRYLIKTRGQQVTLSCSPISGHRSVSWYQQTPGQGLQFLFEYFSETQRNKGNFPGRFSGRQFSNSRSEMNVSTLELGDSALYLCASSFSGGAKDTQYFGPGTRLTVL.

J is TRBJ2-2 and V is TRBV6-5, with D tentatively TRBD1 (5 bases). CDR3 size: 12 residues. Germline CDR1 MNHEY, CDR2 SVGAGI. V shed 4 bases and J shed 8 bases, with 8 bases lying between them. In DNA form, the CDR3 reads TGTGCCAGCAGTTCTGCAGGGGGGGAGCTGTTTTTT. It yields the protein CASSSAGGELFF.

At least ten counts were recorded for this clonotype. This rearrangement joins TRBV10-3 to TRBJ2-2; D unresolved. CDR3 size: 11 residues. The V end lost 5 bases, the J end lost 2 bases, and 0 bases lay between the germline ends. Germline V CDR1 and CDR2: ENHRY, SYGVKD. CDR3 sequence reads: CAISNTGELFF. The CDR3 DNA is TGTGCCATCAGTAACACCGGGGAGCTGTTTTTT.

This chain links TRBV24-1 with TRBJ2-3, with TRBD2 identical over 7 bases. V trimming: 1 base; J trimming: 5 bases; junction bases outside the gene matches: 5. Per germline, CDR1 KGHDR and CDR2 SFDVKD. The CDR3 consists of 15 residues. The CDR3 is CATSDLGGGEDTQYF. Written as DNA, the CDR3 is TGTGCCACCAGTGATTTAGGCGGGGGTGAAGATACGCAGTATTTT.

This clonotype has only a few counts. The chain carries TRBV16 and TRBJ1-2; no clear D. Trimming left V 0 bases short and J 1 base short, with 6 bases between. This CDR3 region has 14 residues. Germline V gene lookup returns CDR1 KGHSY and CDR2 FQNENV. This CDR3 is CASSQSLGNYGYTF. The CDR3 bases are TGTGCCAGCAGCCAATCGTTAGGTAACTATGGCTACACCTTC.

The chain carries TRBV7-3 and TRBJ2-2, with 8 bases that match TRBD2. CDR1 and CDR2 (germline): SGHTA, FQGTGA. V shed 6 bases, J shed 6 bases, and the junction held 9 bases outside the gene matches. The CDR3 sequence is 15 residues long. Here the CDR3 reads CASRLGSSGSGELFF. Here the CDR3 DNA reads TGTGCCAGCAGGTTGGGGTCTAGCGGGTCCGGGGAGCTGTTTTTT.

This clonotype was seen a few times. The V and J genes are TRBV20-1 and TRBJ2-2; D may be TRBD2 (6 bases). The CDR3 has 13 residues. Trimming shortened V by 6 bases and J by 4 bases, and 12 bases separated the two germline ends. Looked up from germline, CDR1 is DFQATT and CDR2 is SNEGSKA (reference sequence). The CDR3 is CSARSGVTGELFF. DNA of the CDR3: TGCAGTGCCCGGTCGGGGGTCACCGGGGAGCTGTTTTTT.

Turning to this clonotype: One base away lies a much larger clone, so this may be a sequencing read error. The chain uses TRBV5-1 and TRBJ2-2; no clear D gene. The CDR3 is made up of 14 amino acids. From germline, CDR1 is SGHRS and CDR2 YFSETQ. This chain's CDR3 is CARSFRVDTGELFF. The DNA of the CDR3 is TGCGCCAGAAGCTTTCGTGTCGACACCGGGGAGCTGTTTTTT. Based on the CDR3 plus reference TRBV5-1 and TRBJ2-2, the full variable domain is KAGVTQTPRYLIKTRGQQVTLSCSPISGHRSVSWYQQTPGQGLQFLFEYFSETQRNKGNFPGRFSGRQFSNSRSEMNVSTLELGDSALYLCARSFRVDTGELFFGEGSRLTVL.

This clonotype was seen only a few times. The chain has TRBV3-1 and TRBJ1-1, with TRBD1 matching over 11 bases. With 3 bases clipped from V and 1 base from J, the junction kept 7 bases outside the gene matches. Germline-derived CDR1 and CDR2 are LGHDT and YNNKEL (reference sequence). The CDR3 totals 17 residues. In nucleotides, the CDR3 is TGTGCCAGCAGCCAGGCGGACAGGGGGCTGGAGAACACTGAAGCTTTCTTT. Protein: CASSQADRGLENTEAFF.

The genes are TRBV7-2 and TRBJ2-3; the match to TRBD1 covers 7 bases. Trimming cost V 5 bases and J 8 bases; bases outside gene matches: 13. Germline V gene data show CDR1 as SGHTA and CDR2 as FQGNSA. The CDR3 loop spans 15 amino acids. The CDR3 DNA reads as TGTGCCAGCAGCCCCCCAGGGGGTTCAAAGGCTACGCAGTATTTT. It yields the protein CASSPPGGSKATQYF. Looking up the rest from reference TRBV7-2 and TRBJ2-3 gives the full variable domain: GAGVSQSPSNKVTEKGKDVELRCDPISGHTALYWYRQSLGQGLEFLIYFQGNSAPDKSGLPSDRFSAERTGGSVSTLTIQRTQQEDSAVYLCASSPPGGSKATQYFGPGTRLTVL.

This clonotype was seen a few times. The CDR3 region is CATSRDRAGRSYNEQFF. CDR3 in DNA: TGTGCCACCAGCAGAGATAGAGCAGGTCGCTCCTACAATGAGCAGTTCTTC. The chain has TRBV15 and TRBJ2-1; no clear D gene. Germline lookup yields CDR1 LNHNV and CDR2 YYDKDF (reference sequence). The CDR3 is made up of 17 amino acids. With 0 bases removed from V and 0 bases from J, the gap between germline ends came to 12 bases. Full variable domain (rest looked up from reference TRBV15 and TRBJ2-1): DAMVIQNPRYQVTQFGKPVTLSCSQTLNHNVMYWYQQKSSQAPKLLFHYYDKDFNNEADTPDNFQSRRPNTSFCFLDIRSPGLGDTAMYLCATSRDRAGRSYNEQFFGPGTRLTVL.

The gene calls are TRBV7-2 and TRBJ2-5, with D perhaps TRBD1 (6 bases). The length of the CDR3 is 15 residues. Germline V gene sequence: CDR1 SGHTA, CDR2 FQGNSA. The V end lost 1 base, the J end lost 4 bases, and 13 bases lay between the germline ends. The CDR3 sequence: CASSLGSTGPETQYF. CDR3 bases: TGTGCCAGCAGCTTAGGGTCGACAGGTCCAGAGACCCAGTACTTC. Combining the CDR3 with reference TRBV7-2 and TRBJ2-5 gives the whole variable domain GAGVSQSPSNKVTEKGKDVELRCDPISGHTALYWYRQSLGQGLEFLIYFQGNSAPDKSGLPSDRFSAERTGGSVSTLTIQRTQQEDSAVYLCASSLGSTGPETQYFGPGTRLLVL.